What follows are 6 T cell receptor beta chains derived from one specimen sequenced in a study of OX40 agonist ivuxolimab in advanced cancers. Produced via immunoSEQ multiplex PCR; TCRdb's table is partial and in-frame only. The sample lists tens of thousands of clones, approximately 91% seen once, with 4% to 5% in the top ten. Specimen: CD4+ or CD8+ T cells sorted from blood, collected in a trial of the OX40 agonist ivuxolimab. All receptors derive from an adult with an advanced solid tumor such as melanoma, head and neck, liver or kidney cancer.

CDR3 in amino acids: CASSQGLAVFYNEQFF. In DNA, the CDR3 is TGTGCCAGCAGCCAAGGACTAGCGGTCTTTTACAATGAGCAGTTCTTC. The chain combines TRBV4-2 with TRBJ2-1; 9 positions match TRBD2. Per the germline V gene, CDR1 is LGHNA and CDR2 is YNFKEQ. V was clipped by 1 base and J by 4 bases; unmatched bases: 5. The CDR3 extends over 16 amino acids.

J is TRBJ1-2 and V is TRBV7-9; 7 nucleotides line up with TRBD1. The V segment lost 7 bases and the J segment 11 bases; nucleotides outside the gene matches: 19. CDR1 and CDR2 (germline): SEHNR, FQNEAQ (reference sequence). The CDR3 is 15 amino acids. The CDR3 region has the DNA TGTGCCAGCAATGCAGGGGGAGGAGCGGGTGTCAGGTACACCTTC. It is translated as CASNAGGGAGVRYTF.

The rearrangement joins TRBV2 to TRBJ2-2; the D is unclear. Trimming cost V 2 bases and J 0 bases, with 7 bases left between them. Germline lookup yields CDR1 SNHLY and CDR2 FYNNEI. The CDR3 covers 15 residues. The CDR3 DNA follows: TGTGCCAGCAGTGAACTACAGCCGAACACCGGGGAGCTGTTTTTT. It encodes CASSELQPNTGELFF.

The rearrangement links TRBV4-2 to TRBJ2-5; 7 nucleotides agree with TRBD2. The end of the DNA is better explained by TRBJ2-7, so the J call may be wrong. The CDR3 consists of 16 residues. The V gene's germline CDR1 is LGHNA and CDR2 YNFKEQ. The CDR3, as DNA: TGTGCCAGCAGCCAAGCTCCCGGCGGGAGCTCCTACGAGCAGTACTTC. This encodes CASSQAPGGSSYEQYF.

J is TRBJ2-2 and V is TRBV7-9, with D maybe TRBD2 (5 bases). Germline V gene sequence: CDR1 SEHNR, CDR2 FQNEAQ (reference sequence). The ends were cut back, 1 base at V and 5 bases at J, with 11 bases in the middle. The CDR3 has 15 amino acids. The DNA for the CDR3 is TGTGCCAGCAGCTTAGTAAGTCTAGCAACCGGGGAGCTGTTTTTT. Its protein is CASSLVSLATGELFF.

The CDR3 spells CAISDRDAANYGYTF. The CDR3 DNA follows: TGTGCCATCAGTGACCGGGATGCAGCAAACTATGGCTACACCTTC. This chain links TRBV10-3 with TRBJ1-2, with no clear D. The V end was cut by 3 bases, the J end by 2 bases, with 13 bases between. In germline, CDR1 is ENHRY, CDR2 SYGVKD. CDR3 size: 15 residues.